This TCR beta chain emerged from a study of blood T cell repertoires in COVID-19. The CDR3 spans 16 residues. V gave up 5 bases and J gave up 6 bases; unmatched junction bases: 10. Germline loops: CDR1 KGHSH, CDR2 LQKENI. TCRdb's copy holds only in-frame clones and misses some; the assay was immunoSEQ multiplex PCR. This table has under 200,000 clones, under 90% appearing once. Source material: peripheral blood. This receptor was identified in a man aged 25-45 years with active or convalescent COVID-19. The chain recombines TRBV18 with TRBJ2-5, with TRBD2 identical over 12 bases. This CDR3 is CASSRLAGAISQTQYF. The CDR3 DNA reads TGTGCCAGCTCAAGACTAGCGGGAGCGATCTCCCAGACCCAGTACTTC.